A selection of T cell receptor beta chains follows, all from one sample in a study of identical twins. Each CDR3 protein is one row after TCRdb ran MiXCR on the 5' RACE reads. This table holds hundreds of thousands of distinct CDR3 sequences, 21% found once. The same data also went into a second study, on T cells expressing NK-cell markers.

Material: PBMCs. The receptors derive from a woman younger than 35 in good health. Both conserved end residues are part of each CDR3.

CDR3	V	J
CAISRDAIGGTGELFF	TRBV10-3	TRBJ2-2
CSAILGTGSTEAFF	TRBV20-1	TRBJ1-1
CSATRAGTGHEKLFF	TRBV20-1	TRBJ1-4
CASSVSGRAWEQYF	TRBV7-2	TRBJ2-7
CSAIRTGGINTGELFF	TRBV20-1	TRBJ2-2
CASSLSGENYGYTF	TRBV5-6	TRBJ1-2
CASSLRSSGGPSSYNEQFF	TRBV5-6	TRBJ2-1
CAIAGTGRISPEAFF	TRBV10-3	TRBJ1-1
CASSFLTSGSPSTDTQYF	TRBV6-5	TRBJ2-3
CASSLNREELGTQYF	TRBV5-1	TRBJ2-5
CASSAIIAGTDTQYF	TRBV3-1	TRBJ2-3
CASSFLRGTGELFF	TRBV7-8	TRBJ2-2
CSASHRALAETQYF	TRBV20-1	TRBJ2-5